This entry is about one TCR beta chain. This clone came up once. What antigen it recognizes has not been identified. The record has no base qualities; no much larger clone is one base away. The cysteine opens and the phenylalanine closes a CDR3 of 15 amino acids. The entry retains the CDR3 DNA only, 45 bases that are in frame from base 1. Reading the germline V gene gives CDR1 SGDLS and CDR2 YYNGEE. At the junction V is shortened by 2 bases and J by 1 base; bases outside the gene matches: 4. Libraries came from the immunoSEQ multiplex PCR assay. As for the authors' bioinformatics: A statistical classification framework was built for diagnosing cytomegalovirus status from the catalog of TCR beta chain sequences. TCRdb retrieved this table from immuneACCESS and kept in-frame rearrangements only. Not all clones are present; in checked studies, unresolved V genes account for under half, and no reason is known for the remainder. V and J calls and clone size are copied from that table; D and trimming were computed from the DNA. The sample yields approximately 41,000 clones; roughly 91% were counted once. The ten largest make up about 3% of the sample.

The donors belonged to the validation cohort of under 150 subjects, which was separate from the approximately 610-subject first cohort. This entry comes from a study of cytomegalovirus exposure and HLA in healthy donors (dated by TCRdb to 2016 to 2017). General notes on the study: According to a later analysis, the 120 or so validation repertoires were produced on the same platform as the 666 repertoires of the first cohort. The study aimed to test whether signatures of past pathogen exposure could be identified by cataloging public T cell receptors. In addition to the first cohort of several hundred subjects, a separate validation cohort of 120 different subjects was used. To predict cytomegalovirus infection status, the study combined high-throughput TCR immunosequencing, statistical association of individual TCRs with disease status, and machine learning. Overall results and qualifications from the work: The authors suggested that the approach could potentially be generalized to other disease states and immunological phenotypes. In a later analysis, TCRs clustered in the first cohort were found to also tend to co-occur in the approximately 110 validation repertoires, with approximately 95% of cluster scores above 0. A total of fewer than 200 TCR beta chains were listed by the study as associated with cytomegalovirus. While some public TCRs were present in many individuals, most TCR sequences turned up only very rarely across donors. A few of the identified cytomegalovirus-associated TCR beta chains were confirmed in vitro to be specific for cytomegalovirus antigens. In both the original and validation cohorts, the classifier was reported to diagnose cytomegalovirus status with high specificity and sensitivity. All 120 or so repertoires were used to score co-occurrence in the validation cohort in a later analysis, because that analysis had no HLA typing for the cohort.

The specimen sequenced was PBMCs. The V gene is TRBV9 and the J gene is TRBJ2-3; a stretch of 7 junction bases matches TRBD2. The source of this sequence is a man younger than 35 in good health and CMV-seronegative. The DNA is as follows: TGTGCCAGCAGCGTGGGGGGGGTGGGCACAGATACGCAGTATTTT. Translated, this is CASSVGGVGTDTQYF.